The T cell receptor beta chain under discussion was sequenced for a study of T cell responses to AZD1222 COVID-19 vaccine. This table comes from immunoSEQ multiplex PCR, and its TCRdb copy is limited to in-frame clones, with some not included. The sample lists tens of thousands of clones, over 60% occurring once. The material was peripheral blood, obtained 28 days after the second AZD1222 dose. This TCR was recovered from an adult who received the AZD1222 COVID-19 vaccine.

The CDR3 protein is CASSLWESGNTIYF. The CDR3 DNA reads TGTGCCAGCAGCTTGTGGGAATCTGGAAACACCATATATTTT. The chain is built from TRBV5-6 and TRBJ1-3; D remains unclear. CDR1 SGHDT and CDR2 YYEEEE come from the germline V gene. CDR3 length: 14 amino acids. Trimming pared 1 base from V and 1 base from J, leaving 6 bases between. Using reference TRBV5-6 and TRBJ1-3 for the parts outside the CDR3, the full variable domain is DAGVTQSPTHLIKTRGQQVTLRCSPKSGHDTVSWYQQALGQGPQFIFQYYEEEERQRGNFPDRFSGHQFPNYSSELNVNALLLGDSALYLCASSLWESGNTIYFGEGSWLTVV.